The 15 T cell receptor beta chains below were found in one sample sequenced in a study of T cell repertoires in cytomegalovirus infection. Each CDR3 protein gets one entry after TCRdb re-called the reads with MiXCR. The profile covers approximately 97,000 distinct CDR3 sequences, with about 15% appearing a single time and around 8.2% taken by the ten largest. Source material: PBMCs. These receptors all stem from a human donor in good health (CMV status not recorded). Some clones in this sample may be carry-over from other donors' samples.

The chain links TRBV20-1 to TRBJ1-3; TRBD1 matches at 11 bases. Germline V gene data show CDR1 as DFQATT and CDR2 as SNEGSKA (reference sequence). The V segment lost 6 bases and the J segment 0 bases; nucleotides outside the gene matches: 4. This CDR3 has 15 amino acids. The CDR3 loop is CSAGQGAPSGNTIYF. The DNA of the CDR3 is TGCAGTGCCGGACAGGGGGCCCCCTCTGGAAACACCATATATTTT.

In its sample, this clonotype was seen many times. The chain uses TRBV7-2 and TRBJ2-7, with 7 bases aligning to TRBD2. The junction had 8 bases not matched to a gene; V was cut back by 3 bases and J by 6 bases. CDR1 SGHTA and CDR2 FQGNSA come from the germline V gene. CDR3 length: 14 residues. The CDR3 loop reads CASSLGRTRPEQYF. The CDR3, as DNA: TGTGCCAGCAGCTTGGGCCGGACTAGGCCCGAGCAGTACTTC. Based on the CDR3 plus reference TRBV7-2 and TRBJ2-7, the full variable domain is GAGVSQSPSNKVTEKGKDVELRCDPISGHTALYWYRQSLGQGLEFLIYFQGNSAPDKSGLPSDRFSAERTGGSVSTLTIQRTQQEDSAVYLCASSLGRTRPEQYFGPGTRLTVT.

This clonotype was recorded at least ten times. The chain has TRBV12-3 or TRBV12-4 and TRBJ2-2; 8 bases align to TRBD1. The CDR3 is 15 residues long. V was pared by 6 bases and J by 5 bases, with 8 bases of the junction left unmatched. The CDR3 sequence: CASSPFTGGTGELFF. In DNA form, the CDR3 reads TGTGCCAGCAGCCCCTTCACAGGGGGGACCGGGGAGCTGTTTTTT.

This clonotype was counted ten times or more. The J gene is TRBJ2-3, the V gene TRBV2; TRBD2 matches at 14 bases. The germline V gene has CDR1 SNHLY and CDR2 FYNNEI. Trimming cost V 5 bases and J 6 bases; bases outside gene matches: 4. The CDR3 contains 15 residues. CDR3 in amino acids: CASSRLAGGTDTQYF. The CDR3 DNA sequence: TGTGCCAGCAGTAGACTAGCGGGGGGGACCGATACGCAGTATTTT. Combining the CDR3 with reference TRBV2 and TRBJ2-3 gives the whole variable domain EPEVTQTPSHQVTQMGQEVILRCVPISNHLYFYWYRQILGQKVEFLVSFYNNEISEKSEIFDDQFSVERPDGSNFTLKIRSTKLEDSAMYFCASSRLAGGTDTQYFGPGTRLTVL.

The rearrangement links TRBV6-2 or TRBV6-3 to TRBJ1-2; D call uncertain. Trimming left V 6 bases short and J 2 bases short, with 7 bases between. Germline lookup yields CDR1 MNHEY and CDR2 SVGEGT. The CDR3 is 12 residues long. CDR3 nucleotide sequence: TGTGCCAGCAGGGGGATCAACTATGGCTACACCTTC. This sequence encodes CASRGINYGYTF.

Note on this clonotype: A read error may be the cause here, since a much bigger clone is one base away. This chain connects TRBV7-6 to TRBJ2-7, with a possible D match to TRBD2 (5 bases). Germline loops: CDR1 SGHVS, CDR2 FNYEAQ. The CDR3 loop spans 14 amino acids. CDR3 DNA: TGTGCCAGCAGCTCCCGATCGGGATCCCCCGTCGGTAGCGTC. It is translated as CASSSRSGSPVGSV.

There are a few counts of this clonotype. V usage is TRBV19 and J usage is TRBJ2-2, with 11 nucleotides matching TRBD1. CDR1 and CDR2 (germline): LNHDA, SQIVND (reference sequence). This CDR3 has 16 residues. Germline trimming cut 6 bases from V and 3 bases from J; bases unmatched to any gene: 6. CDR3 amino acids: CASRIWTGGDTGELFF. CDR3 nucleotides: TGTGCCAGTAGGATCTGGACAGGGGGCGACACCGGGGAGCTGTTTTTT.

This clonotype was detected a few times. The chain couples TRBV5-7 to TRBJ2-7; perhaps D is TRBD1 or TRBD2 (5 bases each). TRBV5-7 is sorted into the ORF group, with uncertain function. Trimming stripped 2 bases from V and 3 bases from J, with 18 bases between. This CDR3 region has 16 residues. The CDR3 sequence: CASSFKFWGSLYEQYF. The DNA for the CDR3 is TGTGCCAGCAGCTTTAAATTTTGGGGGTCCCTCTACGAGCAGTACTTC.

This clonotype was seen more than once but under ten times. V and J are TRBV4-1 and TRBJ2-3; 14 bases line up with TRBD2. V gave up 1 base and J gave up 11 bases; unmatched junction bases: 8. Germline values: CDR1 MGHRA, CDR2 YSYEKL. This CDR3 spans 16 amino acids. The chain's CDR3 is CASSQATTSGGAGQYF. In DNA form, the CDR3 reads TGCGCCAGCAGCCAAGCGACGACTAGCGGGGGGGCCGGGCAGTATTTT.

The chain links TRBV7-8 to TRBJ1-1, with 9 bases fitting TRBD1. The CDR3 has 13 residues. The ends lost 6 bases at V and 7 bases at J; junction bases unmatched: 6. CDR1 and CDR2 from the germline V gene are SGHVS and FQNEAQ. The CDR3 region is CASSPTGGDEAFF. CDR3 sequence (DNA): TGTGCCAGCAGTCCTACAGGGGGCGATGAAGCTTTCTTT.

The gene calls are TRBV2 and TRBJ1-5, with 8 bases fitting TRBD1. There are 14 residues in the CDR3. Germline V gene data show CDR1 as SNHLY and CDR2 as FYNNEI. V lost 10 bases and J lost 1; bases outside the gene matches: 6. For the CDR3, the DNA is TGTGCCACCACGGACAGGGCAAGCAATCAGCCCCAGCATTTT. Translated: CATTDRASNQPQHF.

This clonotype appeared a few times. The CDR3 spells CASSRLAVSYEQYF. The CDR3 DNA follows: TGTGCCAGCAGCCGACTAGCGGTCTCCTACGAGCAGTACTTC. The gene calls are TRBV6-2 or TRBV6-3 and TRBJ2-7, with 9 bases that match TRBD2. The junction had 3 bases not matched to a gene; V was cut back by 6 bases and J by 0 bases. Germline CDR1 and CDR2: MNHEY and SVGEGT. The CDR3 loop spans 14 amino acids.

This clonotype was detected many times. This rearrangement joins TRBV6-2 or TRBV6-3 to TRBJ1-1; TRBD1 matches at 8 bases. The trim removed 0 bases at V and 4 bases at J, leaving 10 bases unmatched. Germline V gene data show CDR1 as MNHEY and CDR2 as SVGEGT. The CDR3 is 17 amino acids. The CDR3 reads CASSYSRTGHLGTEAFF. The CDR3 DNA reads as TGTGCCAGCAGTTACTCGCGGACAGGGCACCTGGGCACTGAAGCTTTCTTT.

This clonotype came up many times. The chain joins TRBV7-2 to TRBJ1-1; weak D call: TRBD1 (5 bases). V was trimmed by 2 bases and J by 1 base, leaving 8 bases between them. There are 14 residues in the CDR3. Germline-derived CDR1 and CDR2 are SGHTA and FQGNSA. CDR3: CASSLQGPNTEAFF. In DNA, the CDR3 is TGTGCCAGCAGCTTACAGGGACCGAACACTGAAGCTTTCTTT.

In this sample, this clonotype turned up a few times. The rearrangement links TRBV18 to TRBJ2-1, with unresolved D. The germline V and J ends were trimmed by 6 bases and 0 bases, with 12 bases remaining between them. Germline CDR1 KGHSH, CDR2 LQKENI. The CDR3 has 15 residues. CDR3 sequence (DNA): TGTGCCAGCTCGCCCCGCCCCCTCTCCTACAATGAGCAGTTCTTC. Translating gives CASSPRPLSYNEQFF.